Presented here are 14 T cell receptor beta chains from one specimen sequenced in a study of T cell responses to AZD1222 COVID-19 vaccine listed by TCRdb under 2021. What this sample's time point label stands for: baseline before first vaccination. Library creation used the immunoSEQ multiplex PCR assay. TCRdb holds this immuneACCESS table with in-frame rearrangements only. Some clones are missing; in checked studies, unresolved V genes explain under half, and the rest has no known cause. A total of over 85,000 clones appear in this sample, about 89% of them only once. Approximately 7% of the sample goes to the ten largest clones. This specimen was peripheral blood, taken on day 0 of AZD1222 vaccination. Receptors were obtained from an adult in good health.

V is TRBV2 and J is TRBJ2-2, with D possibly being TRBD2 (6 bases). Germline CDR1 SNHLY, CDR2 FYNNEI. The CDR3 extends over 14 amino acids. Trimming removed 7 bases at V and 4 bases at J, with 13 bases between. CDR3 in amino acids: CASMGGRSTGELFF. The CDR3 nucleotides read TGTGCCAGCATGGGGGGACGTAGCACCGGGGAGCTGTTTTTT.

This sequence joins TRBV12-5 and TRBJ2-7, with D maybe TRBD1 (6 bases). This CDR3 region has 13 residues. Germline loops: CDR1 LGHNT, CDR2 FRNRAP. The germline V and J ends were trimmed by 9 bases and 0 bases, with 12 bases remaining between them. This CDR3 is CASLNRDSYEQYF. CDR3 coding DNA: TGTGCTAGCCTTAACAGGGACTCCTACGAGCAGTACTTC.

The V call is TRBV5-1, the J call TRBJ1-4, with TRBD1 as a possible D gene (6 bases). Germline-derived CDR1 and CDR2 are SGHRS and YFSETQ. The length of the CDR3 is 17 residues. The V end lost 3 bases, the J end lost 12 bases, and 27 bases lay between the germline ends. The CDR3 region has the DNA TGCGCCAGCAGCTCCGAACCTGGAGGTCAGGGGCGGTGGGAACTGTTTTTT. Protein product: CASSSEPGGQGRWELFF.

The chain combines TRBV7-8 with TRBJ2-5; TRBD2 agrees at 14 bases. The CDR3 is 16 residues long. J lost 2 bases, V lost 5 bases, and 4 bases had no gene match. Germline-derived CDR1 and CDR2 are SGHVS and FQNEAQ. The CDR3 DNA sequence: TGTGCCAGCAGCCCGGGGACTAGCGGGAGACAAGAGACCCAGTACTTC. This encodes CASSPGTSGRQETQYF.

The rearrangement joins TRBV29-1 to TRBJ2-7; a weak D match, TRBD1 (5 bases). Germline CDR1 reads SQVTM; CDR2 reads ANQGSEA. V was trimmed by 6 bases and J by 0 bases, leaving 15 bases between them. The CDR3 spans 14 residues. The CDR3 region has the DNA TGCAGCGTCAAGGGGCAGGCGAGCTCCTACGAGCAGTACTTC. Its protein is CSVKGQASSYEQYF.

This chain connects TRBV30 to TRBJ2-4; D is unresolved. Germline values: CDR1 GTSNPN, CDR2 SVGIG (reference sequence). Trimming took off 2 bases at V and 2 bases at J, with 7 bases between the two ends. The CDR3 runs 13 residues. CDR3 in DNA: TGTGCCTGGAGTCTAGAGACCAAAAACATTCAGTACTTC. Translated, it gives CAWSLETKNIQYF.

The chain carries TRBV12-3 or TRBV12-4 and TRBJ1-2; D gene uncertain. V was pared by 6 bases and J by 4 bases, with 12 bases between. The CDR3 extends over 13 amino acids. The CDR3, as DNA: TGTGCCAGCAGGTCTGCCGGTATCTATGGCTACACCTTC. Translation: CASRSAGIYGYTF.

CDR3 DNA sequence: TGCAGTGCCCTTAGTGAAAAACTGTTTTTT. Amino acids: CSALSEKLFF. The rearrangement uses TRBV20-1 and TRBJ1-4; D unresolved. This CDR3 comprises 10 residues. The germline V and J ends were trimmed by 6 bases and 7 bases, with 6 bases remaining between them. Germline assignment: CDR1 DFQATT and CDR2 SNEGSKA (reference sequence).

The rearrangement links TRBV18 to TRBJ1-3; D is undetermined. The germline V and J ends were trimmed by 3 bases and 4 bases, with 13 bases remaining between them. This CDR3 has 15 amino acids. Germline V CDR1 and CDR2: KGHSH, LQKENI. CDR3 in amino acids: CASSPDRGLGNTIYF. Here the CDR3 DNA reads TGTGCCAGCTCACCGGATCGCGGTTTAGGAAACACCATATATTTT. The full variable domain, rest sourced from reference TRBV18 and TRBJ1-3, is NAGVMQNPRHLVRRRGQEARLRCSPMKGHSHVYWYRQLPEEGLKFMVYLQKENIIDESGMPKERFSAEFPKEGPSILRIQQVVRGDSAAYFCASSPDRGLGNTIYFGEGSWLTVV.

This clone appeared a single time. The J gene is TRBJ2-5, the V gene TRBV24-1; D is unclear. V lost 4 bases and J lost 4, with 9 bases in between. Germline CDR1 and CDR2: KGHDR and SFDVKD. The CDR3 totals 13 residues. Here the CDR3 DNA reads TGTGCCACCAGTGACGAGGCCGTAGAGACCCAGTACTTC. Its protein is CATSDEAVETQYF.

The rearrangement uses TRBV28 and TRBJ1-6; 8 bases align to TRBD1. This CDR3 has 16 amino acids. CDR1 is MDHEN, CDR2 SYDVKM, per germline. The ends lost 5 bases at V and 8 bases at J; junction bases unmatched: 11. The CDR3 loop is CASSAGQGHFDSPLHF. CDR3 sequence (DNA): TGTGCCAGCAGTGCTGGACAGGGCCACTTCGATTCACCCCTCCACTTT.

The J gene is TRBJ2-7, the V gene TRBV7-3; a possible D gene is TRBD2 (6 bases). Trimming stripped 2 bases from V and 2 bases from J, with 13 bases between. Germline values: CDR1 SGHTA, CDR2 FQGTGA. The CDR3 consists of 15 residues. DNA for the CDR3: TGTGCCAGCAGCTTACAGCCTAGCGAAACCTACGAGCAGTACTTC. Amino acids: CASSLQPSETYEQYF. The entire variable domain, with the rest obtained from reference TRBV7-3 and TRBJ2-7, is as follows: GAGVSQTPSNKVTEKGKYVELRCDPISGHTALYWYRQSLGQGPEFLIYFQGTGAADDSGLPNDRFFAVRPEGSVSTLKIQRTERGDSAVYLCASSLQPSETYEQYFGPGTRLTVT.

The chain joins TRBV7-3 to TRBJ1-1; D is undetermined. Germline loops: CDR1 SGHTA, CDR2 FQGTGA. V lost 8 bases and J 0 bases, leaving 4 bases between the germline ends. CDR3 length: 11 residues. The CDR3 here is CASGVNTEAFF. The CDR3 DNA sequence: TGTGCCAGCGGCGTGAACACTGAAGCTTTCTTT.

J is TRBJ1-2 and V is TRBV28; D is undetermined. This CDR3 contains 12 residues. Per the germline V gene, CDR1 is MDHEN and CDR2 is SYDVKM. Trimming cost V 3 bases and J 6 bases, with 8 bases left between them. For the CDR3, the DNA is TGTGCCAGCAGTTTCCGGACCCATGGCTACACCTTC. Protein product: CASSFRTHGYTF.